This entry features one T cell receptor beta chain sequence. As yet, its antigen is unknown. This specimen comes from a study of T-cell reconstitution after alpha-beta-depleted transplantation in children. Study-level results: Expanded graft clones, several hundred of them, were reportedly the source of alpha-beta T cells about two months after transplant. Diversity of TCRbeta at day 60 was high in some patients, arising from surviving recipient T cells and thymic progenitors. Newly produced T cells mostly accounted for T-cell counts and diversity one year post-transplant.

Unique molecular identifiers were incorporated during preparation of the TCRbeta library. TCRdb re-derived calls from the PCR reads in MiXCR, one entry per CDR3 protein. This table holds about 290,000 distinct CDR3 sequences, over 7% found once. This specimen was peripheral blood, taken 360 days after TCRalphabeta/CD19-depleted stem cell transplant. This clonotype originated in a female patient aged 2-10 years who had a stem cell transplant for Fanconi anemia, so the T cells may come from the graft donor.

DNA of the CDR3: TGTGCCAGCAGCGCCGGAGCCCAGGTGAAGTACTTC. This translates into CASSAGAQVKYF. The chain joins TRBV2 to TRBJ2-7; D call uncertain. Germline V CDR1 and CDR2: SNHLY, FYNNEI. The CDR3 extends over 12 amino acids. V gave up 6 bases and J gave up 11 bases, with 17 bases separating them.